Listed here are 14 T cell receptor beta chains from one sample, sequenced in a study of blood T cell repertoires in COVID-19. This table comes from immunoSEQ multiplex PCR, and its TCRdb copy is limited to in-frame clones, with some not included. The table lists 200,000 to 250,000 clones, roughly 80% of them singletons. Input material: peripheral blood. The source is a woman aged 60-70 years with active or convalescent COVID-19.

The rearrangement uses TRBV6-1 and TRBJ1-6; 7 positions agree with TRBD1. The J segment lost 4 bases and the V segment lost 4 bases, leaving 10 bases of the junction unmatched. Germline assignment: CDR1 MNHNS and CDR2 SASEGT. The CDR3 is 17 residues long. The CDR3 sequence is CASSGGTDLLYNSPLHF. The CDR3 region has the DNA TGTGCCAGCAGTGGGGGGACAGACCTACTTTATAATTCACCCCTCCACTTT.

There are a few counts of this clone. This chain uses TRBV10-3 with TRBJ2-2; D is uncertain. The V gene's germline CDR1 is ENHRY and CDR2 SYGVKD. V gave up 10 bases and J gave up 7 bases, with 10 bases separating them. The length of the CDR3 is 11 residues. CDR3 sequence reads: CASQSDGELFF. CDR3 coding DNA: TGTGCCAGCCAATCAGACGGGGAGCTGTTTTTT.

The rearrangement links TRBV11-3 to TRBJ2-3, with TRBD2 matching over 8 bases. Germline V gene sequence: CDR1 SGHNT, CDR2 YENEEA. Trimming at V came to 8 bases and at J to 1 base, leaving 5 bases not matched to a gene. CDR3 length equals 14 residues. The CDR3 is CASAAGGRTDTQYF. The CDR3 region has the DNA TGTGCCAGCGCTGCGGGGGGACGCACAGATACGCAGTATTTT.

This clone was seen a single time. The J gene is TRBJ2-7, the V gene TRBV30, with 9 bases matching TRBD2. With V trimmed by 2 bases and J by 2 bases, 7 bases remained unmatched. CDR3 length: 15 residues. CDR1 GTSNPN and CDR2 SVGIG come from the germline V gene (reference sequence). This CDR3 reads CAWSTSGRYPYEQYF. The CDR3 region has the DNA TGTGCCTGGAGTACCAGCGGGAGGTACCCCTACGAGCAGTACTTC.

In the case of this clone: A read error may account for a junction end that differs from germline. The CDR3 DNA reads as TGCGCCAGCAGCTTCGGGACGGGAGCTATCACCCAAGATACCCAGTACTTC. It yields the protein CASSFGTGAITQDTQYF. V gene TRBV5-1 combines with J gene TRBJ2-5, with D possibly TRBD2 on 6 matching bases. The CDR3 runs 17 residues. The germline V gene has CDR1 SGHRS and CDR2 YFSETQ.

This chain uses TRBV18 with TRBJ2-3, with 9 bases fitting TRBD2. V dropped 1 base and J dropped 2; count of bases not matched to a gene: 1. The CDR3 covers 15 residues. CDR1 KGHSH and CDR2 LQKENI come from the germline V gene. The CDR3 nucleotides read TGTGCCAGCTCACCACGCGGGGGGGACACAGATACGCAGTATTTT. It yields the protein CASSPRGGDTDTQYF.

The J gene is TRBJ1-1, the V gene TRBV10-3, with D possibly matching TRBD1 (6 bases). The V gene lost 11 bases and the J gene lost 1 base, with 14 bases spanning the gap. CDR1 and CDR2 from the germline V gene are ENHRY and SYGVKD. The CDR3 has 13 amino acids. The CDR3 DNA sequence: TGTGCCTCCAACAGGGATCCGAACACTGAAGCTTTCTTT. Protein sequence: CASNRDPNTEAFF.

V usage is TRBV15 and J usage is TRBJ2-1; 8 bases match TRBD2. The CDR3 length is 15 residues. V gave up 0 bases and J gave up 7 bases; unmatched junction bases: 5. CDR1 is LNHNV, CDR2 YYDKDF, per germline (reference sequence). CDR3 loop: CATSRDRTGGNEQFF. CDR3 bases: TGTGCCACCAGCAGAGATAGGACGGGAGGGAATGAGCAGTTCTTC.

The V call is TRBV7-9, the J call TRBJ2-7, with TRBD1 matching over 9 bases. Germline assignment: CDR1 SEHNR and CDR2 FQNEAQ (reference sequence). This CDR3 has 14 residues. Losses at the gene ends were 5 bases for V and 6 bases for J; bases not matched to a gene: 8. As DNA, the CDR3 is TGTGCCAGCAGCCCGAGAGGGACAGGGATCGAGCAGTACTTC. Translating gives CASSPRGTGIEQYF. Variable domain in full (rest from reference TRBV7-9 and TRBJ2-7): DTGVSQNPRHKITKRGQNVTFRCDPISEHNRLYWYRQTLGQGPEFLTYFQNEAQLEKSRLLSDRFSAERPKGSFSTLEIQRTEQGDSAMYLCASSPRGTGIEQYFGPGTRLTVT.

This chain connects TRBV5-1 to TRBJ1-2; a possible D gene is TRBD1 (6 bases). Germline CDR1 reads SGHRS; CDR2 reads YFSETQ. Between the trimmed V and J ends, which lost 6 bases and 4 bases, there was a span of 31 bases. This CDR3 comprises 19 residues. DNA for the CDR3: TGCGCCAGCACCCGGTCCCCAGGGGTGTGGGACAAAGGCCTCTATGGCTACACCTTC. Translating it yields CASTRSPGVWDKGLYGYTF.

The rearrangement links TRBV9 to TRBJ1-2, with 10 bases lining up with TRBD1. Germline V gene data show CDR1 as SGDLS and CDR2 as YYNGEE. V lost 5 bases and J lost 8; bases outside the gene matches: 9. The CDR3 has 14 amino acids. CDR3 bases: TGTGCCAGCAGACGATCCGGGACAGGGGAGGGCTACACCTTC. Amino acid sequence: CASRRSGTGEGYTF. The full variable domain, in which reference TRBV9 and TRBJ1-2 provide the parts outside the CDR3, is DSGVTQTPKHLITATGQRVTLRCSPRSGDLSVYWYQQSLDQGLQFLIQYYNGEERAKGNILERFSAQQFPDLHSELNLSSLELGDSALYFCASRRSGTGEGYTFGSGTRLTVV.

V usage is TRBV28 and J usage is TRBJ1-1; 8 positions agree with TRBD1. CDR1 and CDR2 from the germline V gene are MDHEN and SYDVKM. The CDR3 contains 14 residues. V dropped 5 bases and J dropped 1; count of bases not matched to a gene: 3. The CDR3 reads CASSPGTGNTEAFF. CDR3 DNA sequence: TGTGCCAGCAGTCCCGGGACAGGGAACACTGAAGCTTTCTTT.

The rearrangement joins TRBV21-1 to TRBJ1-6. TRBV21-1 corresponds to a pseudogene. This CDR3 region has 19 residues. The CDR3 sequence: CASSKGSKPSGVGNSPLHF. The CDR3 region has the DNA TGTGCCAGCAGCAAAGGGTCGAAACCTTCCGGGGTAGGGAATTCACCCCTCCACTTT.

This sequence joins TRBV6-5 and TRBJ2-4; TRBD1 matches 8 bases. This CDR3 contains 15 residues. J lost 6 bases, V lost 6 bases, and 10 bases had no gene match. Germline V CDR1 and CDR2: MNHEY, SVGAGI. The CDR3 loop reads CASRPRGRDGNIQYF. CDR3 nucleotides: TGTGCCAGCAGGCCCAGGGGGCGTGATGGAAACATTCAGTACTTC.